These T cell receptor beta chains were read from a single sample in a study of blood T cells in healthy people across ages. TCRdb reprocessed the 5' RACE reads via MiXCR and lists one record per CDR3 protein. The sample holds over 750,000 distinct CDR3 sequences; more than 20% are singletons and the top ten take more than 8.5%. The same sample was also used in a study of T cells of mothers and their children.

Sequenced material: blood. The receptor set was obtained from a boy between 10 and 17 years old in good health. Each CDR3 is given with its conserved first and last residue.

v_gene: TRBV12-3/TRBV12-4; CDR3aa: CASTLGGDSPLHF
v_gene: TRBV7-9; CDR3aa: CASSLDRADQPQHF
v_gene: TRBV2; CDR3aa: CASSARYEWQETQYF
v_gene: TRBV4-1; CDR3aa: CASSQEPRGIQYF
v_gene: TRBV9; CDR3aa: CASSAPGLAGTPFF
v_gene: TRBV20-1; CDR3aa: CSAKQAPNEKLFF
v_gene: TRBV20-1; CDR3aa: CSARDLRVSSYGYTF
v_gene: TRBV25-1; CDR3aa: CASSDTVLGEQYF
v_gene: TRBV12-3/TRBV12-4; CDR3aa: CASSLRTGHLSNQPQHF
v_gene: TRBV29-1; CDR3aa: CSVGGPNQPQHF
v_gene: TRBV5-6; CDR3aa: CASSETSGNEETQYF
v_gene: TRBV20-1; CDR3aa: CSAMVAGGPTDTQYF
v_gene: TRBV3-1; CDR3aa: CASSLTTSAETQYF
v_gene: TRBV29-1; CDR3aa: CSVVLAGETQYF